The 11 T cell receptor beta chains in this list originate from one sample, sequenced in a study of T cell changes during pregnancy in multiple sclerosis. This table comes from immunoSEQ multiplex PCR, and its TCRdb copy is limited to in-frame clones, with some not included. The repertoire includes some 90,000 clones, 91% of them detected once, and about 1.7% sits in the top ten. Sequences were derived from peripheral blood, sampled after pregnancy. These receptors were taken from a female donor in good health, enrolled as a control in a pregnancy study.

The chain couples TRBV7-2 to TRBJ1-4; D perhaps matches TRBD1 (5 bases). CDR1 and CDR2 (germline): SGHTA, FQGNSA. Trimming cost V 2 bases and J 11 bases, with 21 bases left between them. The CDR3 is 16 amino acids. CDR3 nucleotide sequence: TGTGCCAGCAGCTTAATCCGGGCGAGCGGGGCGCAGAAACTGTTTTTT. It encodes CASSLIRASGAQKLFF.

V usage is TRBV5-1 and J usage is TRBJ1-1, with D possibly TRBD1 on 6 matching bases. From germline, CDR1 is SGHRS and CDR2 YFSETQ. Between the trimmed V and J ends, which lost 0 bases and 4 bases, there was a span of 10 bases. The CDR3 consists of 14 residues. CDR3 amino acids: CASSLAAGATEAFF. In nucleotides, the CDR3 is TGCGCCAGCAGCTTGGCAGCAGGGGCCACTGAAGCTTTCTTT. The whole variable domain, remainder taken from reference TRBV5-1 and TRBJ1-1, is KAGVTQTPRYLIKTRGQQVTLSCSPISGHRSVSWYQQTPGQGLQFLFEYFSETQRNKGNFPGRFSGRQFSNSRSEMNVSTLELGDSALYLCASSLAAGATEAFFGQGTRLTVV.

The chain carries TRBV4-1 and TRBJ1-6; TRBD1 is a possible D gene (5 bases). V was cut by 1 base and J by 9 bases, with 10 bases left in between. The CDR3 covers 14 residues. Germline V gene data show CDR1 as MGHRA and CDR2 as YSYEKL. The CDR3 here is CASSQVGLSSPLHF. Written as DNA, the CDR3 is TGCGCCAGCAGCCAAGTGGGACTGAGTTCACCCCTCCACTTT.

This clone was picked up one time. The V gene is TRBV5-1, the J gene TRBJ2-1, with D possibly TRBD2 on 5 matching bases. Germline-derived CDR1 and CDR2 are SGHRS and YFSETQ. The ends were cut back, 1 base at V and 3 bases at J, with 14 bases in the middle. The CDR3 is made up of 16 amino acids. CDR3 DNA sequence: TGCGCCAGCAGCTTGAGCGGCCTGAGGGACTACAATGAGCAGTTCTTC. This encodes CASSLSGLRDYNEQFF. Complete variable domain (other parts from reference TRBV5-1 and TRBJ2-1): KAGVTQTPRYLIKTRGQQVTLSCSPISGHRSVSWYQQTPGQGLQFLFEYFSETQRNKGNFPGRFSGRQFSNSRSEMNVSTLELGDSALYLCASSLSGLRDYNEQFFGPGTRLTVL.

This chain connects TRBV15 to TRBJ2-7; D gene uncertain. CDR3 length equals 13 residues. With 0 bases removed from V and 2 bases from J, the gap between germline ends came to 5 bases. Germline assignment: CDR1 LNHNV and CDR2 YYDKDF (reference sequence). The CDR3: CATSRDPTYEQYF. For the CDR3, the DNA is TGTGCCACCAGCAGAGATCCCACCTACGAGCAGTACTTC. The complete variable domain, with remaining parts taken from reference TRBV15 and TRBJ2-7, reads DAMVIQNPRYQVTQFGKPVTLSCSQTLNHNVMYWYQQKSSQAPKLLFHYYDKDFNNEADTPDNFQSRRPNTSFCFLDIRSPGLGDTAMYLCATSRDPTYEQYFGPGTRLTVT.

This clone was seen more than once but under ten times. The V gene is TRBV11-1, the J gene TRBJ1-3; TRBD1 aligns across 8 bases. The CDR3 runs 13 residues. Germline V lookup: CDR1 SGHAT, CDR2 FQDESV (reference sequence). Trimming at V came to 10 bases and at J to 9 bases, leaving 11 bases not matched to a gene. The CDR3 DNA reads TGTGCCACCTCGACAGGGGATTCCGGCACCATATATTTT. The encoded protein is CATSTGDSGTIYF.

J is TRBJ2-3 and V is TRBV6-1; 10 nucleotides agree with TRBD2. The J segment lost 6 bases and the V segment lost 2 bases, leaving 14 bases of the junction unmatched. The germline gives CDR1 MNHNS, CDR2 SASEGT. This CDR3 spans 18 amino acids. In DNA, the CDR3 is TGTGCCAGCAGTGAACAATATGCGCTAGCGGGGGATGAGGATACGCAGTATTTT. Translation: CASSEQYALAGDEDTQYF.

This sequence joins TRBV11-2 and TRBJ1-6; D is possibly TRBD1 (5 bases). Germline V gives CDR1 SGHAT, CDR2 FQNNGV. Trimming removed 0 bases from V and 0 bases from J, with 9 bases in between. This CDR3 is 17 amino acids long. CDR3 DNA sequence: TGTGCCAGCAGCTTAGAAGGGGCTAGCTCCTATAATTCACCCCTCCACTTT. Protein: CASSLEGASSYNSPLHF. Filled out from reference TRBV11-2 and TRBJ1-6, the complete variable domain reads EAGVAQSPRYKIIEKRQSVAFWCNPISGHATLYWYQQILGQGPKLLIQFQNNGVVDDSQLPKDRFSAERLKGVDSTLKIQPAKLEDSAVYLCASSLEGASSYNSPLHFGNGTRLTVT.

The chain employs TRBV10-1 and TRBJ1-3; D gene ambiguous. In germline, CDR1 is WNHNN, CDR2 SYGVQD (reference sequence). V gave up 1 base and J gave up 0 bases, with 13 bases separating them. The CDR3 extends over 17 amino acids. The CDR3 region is CASSELEGSHSGNTIYF. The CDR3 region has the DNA TGCGCCAGCAGTGAGTTGGAGGGCTCTCACTCTGGAAACACCATATATTTT.

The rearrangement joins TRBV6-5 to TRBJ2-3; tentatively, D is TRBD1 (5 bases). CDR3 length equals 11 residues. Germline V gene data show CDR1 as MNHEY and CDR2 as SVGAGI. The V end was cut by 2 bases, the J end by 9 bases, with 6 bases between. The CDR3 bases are TGTGCCAGCAGTTACGGGGCCACGCAGTATTTT. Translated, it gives CASSYGATQYF.

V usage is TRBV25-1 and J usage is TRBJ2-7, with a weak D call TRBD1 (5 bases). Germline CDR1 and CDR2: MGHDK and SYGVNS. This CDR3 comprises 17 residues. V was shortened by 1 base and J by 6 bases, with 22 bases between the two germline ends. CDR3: CASSESSPGRVGSEQYF. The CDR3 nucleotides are TGTGCCAGCAGTGAATCTTCCCCAGGCAGGGTCGGGTCCGAGCAGTACTTC.